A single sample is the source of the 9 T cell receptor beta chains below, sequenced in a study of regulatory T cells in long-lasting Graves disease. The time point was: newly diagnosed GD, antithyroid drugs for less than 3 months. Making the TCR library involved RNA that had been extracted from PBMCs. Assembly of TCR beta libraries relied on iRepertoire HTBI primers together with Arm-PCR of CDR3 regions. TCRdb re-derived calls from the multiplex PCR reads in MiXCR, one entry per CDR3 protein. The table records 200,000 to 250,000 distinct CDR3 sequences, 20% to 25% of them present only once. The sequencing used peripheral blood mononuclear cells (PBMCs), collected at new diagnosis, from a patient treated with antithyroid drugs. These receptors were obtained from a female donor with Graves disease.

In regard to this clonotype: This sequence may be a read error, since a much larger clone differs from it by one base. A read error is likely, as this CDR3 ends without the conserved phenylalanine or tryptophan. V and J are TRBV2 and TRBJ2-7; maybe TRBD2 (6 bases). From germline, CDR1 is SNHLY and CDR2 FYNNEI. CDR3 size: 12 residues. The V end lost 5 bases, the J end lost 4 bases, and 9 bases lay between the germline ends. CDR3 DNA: TGTGCCAGCAGTCAACTAGCTTACGAGCAGTACCTC. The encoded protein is CASSQLAYEQYL.

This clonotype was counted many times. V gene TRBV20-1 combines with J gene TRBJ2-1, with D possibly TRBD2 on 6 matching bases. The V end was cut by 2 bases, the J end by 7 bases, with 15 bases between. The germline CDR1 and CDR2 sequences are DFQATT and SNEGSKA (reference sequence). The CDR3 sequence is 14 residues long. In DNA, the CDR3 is TGCAGTGCTAGACGGGAGAGTTTCGGAAATGAGCAGTTCTTC. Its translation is CSARRESFGNEQFF.

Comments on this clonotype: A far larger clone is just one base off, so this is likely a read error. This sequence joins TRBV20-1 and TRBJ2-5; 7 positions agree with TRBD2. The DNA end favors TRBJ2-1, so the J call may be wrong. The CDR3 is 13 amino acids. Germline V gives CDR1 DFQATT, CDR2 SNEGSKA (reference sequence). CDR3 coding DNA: TGCAGTGCTAGAGTGGGCGGAGCGGGGGAGCAGTTCTTC. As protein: CSARVGGAGEQFF.

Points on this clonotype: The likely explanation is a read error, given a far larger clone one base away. CDR3 loop: CASSPNAGSGEQFF. The CDR3 DNA sequence: TGTGCCAGCTCACCGAACGCAGGGTCGGGCGAGCAGTTCTTC. The genes are TRBV18 and TRBJ2-1, with a possible D match to TRBD1 (5 bases). The CDR3 has 14 residues. Trimming shortened V by 3 bases and J by 10 bases, and 16 bases separated the two germline ends. CDR1 is KGHSH, CDR2 LQKENI, per germline.

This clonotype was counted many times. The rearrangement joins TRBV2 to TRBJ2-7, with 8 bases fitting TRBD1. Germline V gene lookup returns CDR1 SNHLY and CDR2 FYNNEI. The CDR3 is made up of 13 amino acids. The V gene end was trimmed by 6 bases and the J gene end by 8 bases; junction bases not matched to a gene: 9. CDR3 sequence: CASRDRDYVKQYF. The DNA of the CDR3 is TGTGCCAGCAGGGACAGGGATTACGTGAAGCAGTACTTC.

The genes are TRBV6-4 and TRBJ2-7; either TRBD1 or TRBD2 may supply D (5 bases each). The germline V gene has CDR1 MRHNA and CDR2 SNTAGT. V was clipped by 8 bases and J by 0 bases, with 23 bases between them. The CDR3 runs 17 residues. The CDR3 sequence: CASPIGTLEGSSYEQYF. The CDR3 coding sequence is TGTGCCAGCCCCATCGGGACCCTAGAGGGGAGCTCCTACGAGCAGTACTTC.

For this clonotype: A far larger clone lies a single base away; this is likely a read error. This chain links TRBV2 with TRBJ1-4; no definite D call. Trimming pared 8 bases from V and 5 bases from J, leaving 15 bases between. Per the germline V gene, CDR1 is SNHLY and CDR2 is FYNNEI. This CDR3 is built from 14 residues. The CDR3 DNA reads TGTGCCAGCGGCGTGGACTGGTCGAATGAAAAACTGTTTTTT. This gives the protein CASGVDWSNEKLFF. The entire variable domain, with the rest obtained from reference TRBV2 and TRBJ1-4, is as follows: EPEVTQTPSHQVTQMGQEVILRCVPISNHLYFYWYRQILGQKVEFLVSFYNNEISEKSEIFDDQFSVERPDGSNFTLKIRSTKLEDSAMYFCASGVDWSNEKLFFGSGTQLSVL.

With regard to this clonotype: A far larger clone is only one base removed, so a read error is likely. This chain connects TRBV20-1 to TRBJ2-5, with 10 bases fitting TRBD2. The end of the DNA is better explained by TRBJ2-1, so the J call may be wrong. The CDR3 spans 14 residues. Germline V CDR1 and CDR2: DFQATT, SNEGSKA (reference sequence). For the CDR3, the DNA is TGCAGTGCTGCACTAGCGGGGTTCAACAATGGGCAGTTCTTC. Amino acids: CSAALAGFNNGQFF.

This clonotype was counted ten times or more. The CDR3 region is CASSLRGQGADNEQFF. The CDR3 DNA is TGTGCCAGCAGCCTAAGGGGGCAGGGGGCGGACAATGAGCAGTTCTTC. This sequence joins TRBV7-3 and TRBJ2-1; 8 bases fit TRBD1. V was clipped by 5 bases and J by 5 bases; unmatched bases: 11. This CDR3 has 16 residues. In germline, CDR1 is SGHTA, CDR2 FQGTGA.